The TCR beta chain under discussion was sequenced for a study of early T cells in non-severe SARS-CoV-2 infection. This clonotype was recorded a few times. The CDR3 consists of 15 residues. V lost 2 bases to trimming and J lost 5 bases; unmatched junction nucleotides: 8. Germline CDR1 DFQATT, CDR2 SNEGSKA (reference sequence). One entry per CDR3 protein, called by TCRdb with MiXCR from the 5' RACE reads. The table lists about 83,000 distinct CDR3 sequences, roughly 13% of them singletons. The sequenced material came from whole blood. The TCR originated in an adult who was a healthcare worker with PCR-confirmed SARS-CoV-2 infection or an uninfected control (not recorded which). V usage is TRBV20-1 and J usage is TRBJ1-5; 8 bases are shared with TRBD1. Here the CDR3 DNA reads TGCAGTGCTAGACGGCAGGGGGCCAGGGATCAGCCCCAGCATTTT. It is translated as CSARRQGARDQPQHF.